The rows below give T cell receptor beta chains drawn from one sample of a study of shared clonotypes between healthy human individuals. Produced via immunoSEQ multiplex PCR; TCRdb's table is partial and in-frame only. This table has around 2,000,000 clones, approximately 95% appearing once. Sequencing used naive CD8+ T cells sorted from blood. These receptors all come from a man between 18 and 29 years old in good health. CDR3s include the opening cysteine and the closing phenylalanine or tryptophan. Each record gives: D gene, V gene, J gene, clone size, CDR3 DNA, CDR3 protein. D genes are given only for firm matches. Some rows have no size entry. The others give once, few or many, or a class for an expanded clone.

d_gene: .
v_gene: TRBV5-6
j_gene: TRBJ2-5
abundance: .
CDR3nt: TGTGCCAGCAGCTTGGCCGACTGGGAGACCCAGTACTTC
CDR3aa: CASSLADWETQYF

d_gene: .
v_gene: TRBV9
j_gene: TRBJ2-1
abundance: once
CDR3nt: TGTGCCAGCAGCGTAGCAGGTAGCGGTGAGCAGTTCTTC
CDR3aa: CASSVAGSGEQFF

d_gene: TRBD1
v_gene: TRBV18
j_gene: TRBJ1-5
abundance: .
CDR3nt: TGTGCCAGCTCACCCGACAGGGGGGATAGCAATCAGCCCCAGCATTTT
CDR3aa: CASSPDRGDSNQPQHF

d_gene: .
v_gene: TRBV19
j_gene: TRBJ2-7
abundance: once
CDR3nt: TGTGCCAGTAGTGAAGTTTTCTCCTACGAGCAGTACTTC
CDR3aa: CASSEVFSYEQYF

d_gene: .
v_gene: TRBV5-6
j_gene: TRBJ2-7
abundance: .
CDR3nt: TGTGCCAGCAGCTTGGACAGGTCCTCCTACGAGCAGTACTTC
CDR3aa: CASSLDRSSYEQYF

d_gene: TRBD1
v_gene: TRBV5-1
j_gene: TRBJ1-2
abundance: .
CDR3nt: TGCGCCAGCAGCTTGGTTGATGTGCCGAGGACAGGCGATGGCTACACCTTC
CDR3aa: CASSLVDVPRTGDGYTF

d_gene: TRBD1
v_gene: TRBV9
j_gene: TRBJ2-5
abundance: .
CDR3nt: TGTGCCAGCAGCGGGGACGGGACAGGGGAGGAGACCCAGTACTTC
CDR3aa: CASSGDGTGEETQYF

d_gene: .
v_gene: TRBV4-1
j_gene: TRBJ2-7
abundance: .
CDR3nt: TGCGCCAGCAGCCAAACTGGCCAGGCCTATTACGAGCAGTACTTC
CDR3aa: CASSQTGQAYYEQYF

d_gene: .
v_gene: TRBV2
j_gene: TRBJ2-7
abundance: .
CDR3nt: TGTGCCAGCAGTGAACTCCAGACAGGCGGTGGAGACGAGCAGTACTTC
CDR3aa: CASSELQTGGGDEQYF

d_gene: .
v_gene: TRBV6-5
j_gene: TRBJ2-7
abundance: .
CDR3nt: TGTGCCAGCAGCCCGGGGGGCACTGGGCAGTACTTC
CDR3aa: CASSPGGTGQYF

d_gene: .
v_gene: TRBV5-5
j_gene: TRBJ2-7
abundance: .
CDR3nt: TGTGCCAGCAGCTTGGTATTTGGGAGACTTTACGAGCAGTACTTC
CDR3aa: CASSLVFGRLYEQYF

d_gene: .
v_gene: TRBV7-9
j_gene: TRBJ2-3
abundance: once
CDR3nt: TGTGCCAGCAGTATTTCGGGACTGGCGAAATATACGCAGTATTTT
CDR3aa: CASSISGLAKYTQYF

d_gene: TRBD1
v_gene: TRBV10-2
j_gene: TRBJ2-1
abundance: .
CDR3nt: TGCGCCAGCAGTGAGTCCCCGACAGGGGGGAGTGAGCAGTTCTTC
CDR3aa: CASSESPTGGSEQFF

d_gene: .
v_gene: TRBV5-6
j_gene: TRBJ2-3
abundance: once
CDR3nt: TGTGCCAGCAGCTGGGGGTGGGGCACAGATACGCAGTATTTT
CDR3aa: CASSWGWGTDTQYF

d_gene: .
v_gene: TRBV5-6
j_gene: TRBJ1-3
abundance: .
CDR3nt: TGTGCCAGCAGCTTGGCGGGCCGAAACACCATATATTTT
CDR3aa: CASSLAGRNTIYF

d_gene: .
v_gene: TRBV7-9
j_gene: TRBJ1-2
abundance: .
CDR3nt: TGTGCCAGCAGCTTCCCCAGTTCACTCTCCTATGGCTACACCTTC
CDR3aa: CASSFPSSLSYGYTF

d_gene: .
v_gene: TRBV7-8
j_gene: TRBJ2-1
abundance: .
CDR3nt: TGTGCCAGCAGCTTAATCCCACAAGGTTCGGACCCTAGTGAGCAGTTCTTC
CDR3aa: CASSLIPQGSDPSEQFF

d_gene: .
v_gene: TRBV7-6
j_gene: TRBJ2-2
abundance: few
CDR3nt: TGTGCCAGCAGCTTATGGGAGGACGGGGAGCTGTTTTTT
CDR3aa: CASSLWEDGELFF

d_gene: .
v_gene: TRBV15
j_gene: TRBJ1-2
abundance: once
CDR3nt: TGTGCCACCAGCACCAGCGGGGGGAATGGCTACACCTTC
CDR3aa: CATSTSGGNGYTF

d_gene: .
v_gene: TRBV6-6
j_gene: TRBJ1-2
abundance: .
CDR3nt: TGTGCCAGCAGTTACTCACGGATCTATGGCTACACCTTC
CDR3aa: CASSYSRIYGYTF

d_gene: .
v_gene: TRBV7-9
j_gene: TRBJ2-6
abundance: .
CDR3nt: TGTGCCAGCAGCTATGCTGGCTGGGCCAACGTCCTGACTTTC
CDR3aa: CASSYAGWANVLTF

d_gene: TRBD1
v_gene: TRBV15
j_gene: TRBJ2-7
abundance: .
CDR3nt: TGTGCCACCAGCAGATCCCCGGGACAGGCATCCTACGAGCAGTACTTC
CDR3aa: CATSRSPGQASYEQYF

d_gene: .
v_gene: TRBV18
j_gene: TRBJ2-5
abundance: once
CDR3nt: TGTGCCAGCTCACCACCGCATAAGGAGACCCAGTACTTC
CDR3aa: CASSPPHKETQYF

d_gene: .
v_gene: TRBV30
j_gene: TRBJ2-3
abundance: .
CDR3nt: TGTGCCTGGAGTGTTGGCGAAGATACGCAGTATTTT
CDR3aa: CAWSVGEDTQYF

d_gene: TRBD1
v_gene: TRBV4-1
j_gene: TRBJ2-2
abundance: .
CDR3nt: TGCGCCAGCAGCCAAGCCGGGACAGGGGTTGGCGGGGAGCTGTTTTTT
CDR3aa: CASSQAGTGVGGELFF

d_gene: .
v_gene: TRBV7-8
j_gene: TRBJ2-1
abundance: .
CDR3nt: TGTGCCAGCAGCCAAATTGTGGTAACTAACAATGAGCAGTTCTTC
CDR3aa: CASSQIVVTNNEQFF

d_gene: .
v_gene: TRBV27
j_gene: TRBJ2-1
abundance: .
CDR3nt: TGTGCCAGCAGCCGAGACTACTACAATGAGCAGTTCTTC
CDR3aa: CASSRDYYNEQFF

d_gene: TRBD1
v_gene: TRBV4-1
j_gene: TRBJ2-1
abundance: .
CDR3nt: TGCGCCAGCAGCAGAACCGATGGACAGGGATTAGAGAATGAGCAGTTCTTC
CDR3aa: CASSRTDGQGLENEQFF

d_gene: TRBD2
v_gene: TRBV6-6
j_gene: TRBJ2-7
abundance: .
CDR3nt: TGTGCCAGCAGTTACGGGAGGGGCTACTACGAGCAGTACTTC
CDR3aa: CASSYGRGYYEQYF

d_gene: .
v_gene: TRBV14
j_gene: TRBJ1-1
abundance: .
CDR3nt: TGTGCCAGCAGCCACTTTGGGGGGGTCATGAACACTGAAGCTTTCTTT
CDR3aa: CASSHFGGVMNTEAFF

d_gene: .
v_gene: TRBV10-2
j_gene: TRBJ2-7
abundance: .
CDR3nt: TGCGCCAGCAGTGAAAACCCACCAGATGGGGAGTTCTCCTACGAGCAGTACTTC
CDR3aa: CASSENPPDGEFSYEQYF

d_gene: TRBD2
v_gene: TRBV4-1
j_gene: TRBJ2-3
abundance: .
CDR3nt: TGCGCCAGCAGCCAGACCTTAGCGGGGGAAGGTACAGATACGCAGTATTTT
CDR3aa: CASSQTLAGEGTDTQYF

d_gene: TRBD2
v_gene: TRBV27
j_gene: TRBJ2-1
abundance: .
CDR3nt: TGTGCCAGCAGTCTTAAACTAGCGGGTGGTCATGAGCAGTTCTTC
CDR3aa: CASSLKLAGGHEQFF

d_gene: .
v_gene: TRBV19
j_gene: TRBJ2-1
abundance: .
CDR3nt: TGTGCCAGTAGTATAGGCTACAATGAGCAGTTCTTC
CDR3aa: CASSIGYNEQFF

d_gene: .
v_gene: TRBV6-5
j_gene: TRBJ2-2
abundance: .
CDR3nt: TGTGCCAGCAGTTACCCGGAGAGTACCGGGGAGCTGTTTTTT
CDR3aa: CASSYPESTGELFF

d_gene: TRBD1
v_gene: TRBV29-1
j_gene: TRBJ2-7
abundance: .
CDR3nt: TGCAGCGTTGAAAGCGAGGGGGCCCCTTCCGAGCAGTACTTC
CDR3aa: CSVESEGAPSEQYF

d_gene: .
v_gene: TRBV27
j_gene: TRBJ2-2
abundance: .
CDR3nt: TGTGCCAGCAGTTCCCAGGGGATCGGGCCCGGGGAGCTGTTTTTT
CDR3aa: CASSSQGIGPGELFF

d_gene: .
v_gene: TRBV9
j_gene: TRBJ2-5
abundance: once
CDR3nt: TGTGCCAGCAGCGTGGGGCCCCAGGAAGAGACCCAGTACTTC
CDR3aa: CASSVGPQEETQYF

d_gene: .
v_gene: TRBV27
j_gene: TRBJ1-1
abundance: .
CDR3nt: TGTGCCAGCAGTTTAATACCAGCTAACATGAACACTGAAGCTTTCTTT
CDR3aa: CASSLIPANMNTEAFF

d_gene: .
v_gene: TRBV7-8
j_gene: TRBJ2-1
abundance: .
CDR3nt: TGTGCCAGCAGCTTAGTTGCGGGCGGCTACAATGAGCAGTTCTTC
CDR3aa: CASSLVAGGYNEQFF

d_gene: .
v_gene: TRBV28
j_gene: TRBJ2-7
abundance: .
CDR3nt: TGTGCCAGCAGTTTTCTCCGGACAGACTCCTACGAGCAGTACTTC
CDR3aa: CASSFLRTDSYEQYF

d_gene: .
v_gene: TRBV29-1
j_gene: TRBJ1-2
abundance: .
CDR3nt: TGCAGCGTTGGGGGGGGCAAAGGCTACACCTTC
CDR3aa: CSVGGGKGYTF

d_gene: .
v_gene: TRBV30
j_gene: TRBJ2-2
abundance: .
CDR3nt: TGTGCCTGGAGTCGAGAATCGACCGGGGAGCTGTTTTTT
CDR3aa: CAWSRESTGELFF

d_gene: TRBD2
v_gene: TRBV6-5
j_gene: TRBJ2-7
abundance: .
CDR3nt: TGTGCCAGCAGTTACGGAGCGGGACCCTCCTACGAGCAGTACTTC
CDR3aa: CASSYGAGPSYEQYF

d_gene: .
v_gene: TRBV21-1
j_gene: TRBJ2-3
abundance: once
CDR3nt: TGTGCCAGCCAACTCGTCGAGCGGTCTAGCACAGATACGCAGTATTTT
CDR3aa: CASQLVERSSTDTQYF

d_gene: .
v_gene: TRBV10-1
j_gene: TRBJ2-7
abundance: .
CDR3nt: TGCGCCAGCAGTGAGCCGGAGGGCGAGCAGTACTTC
CDR3aa: CASSEPEGEQYF

d_gene: TRBD1
v_gene: TRBV2
j_gene: TRBJ1-5
abundance: few
CDR3nt: TGTGCCAGCAGTGACGGGCAGGGGGCCTCGCCCCAGCATTTT
CDR3aa: CASSDGQGASPQHF

d_gene: .
v_gene: TRBV27
j_gene: TRBJ2-1
abundance: .
CDR3nt: TGTGCCAGCGGCCAGGGGAATGAGCAGTTCTTC
CDR3aa: CASGQGNEQFF

d_gene: .
v_gene: TRBV6-6
j_gene: TRBJ2-7
abundance: .
CDR3nt: TGTGCCAGCAGTTACTCGGGGACTGATACCTACGAGCAGTACTTC
CDR3aa: CASSYSGTDTYEQYF

d_gene: TRBD2
v_gene: TRBV5-4
j_gene: TRBJ2-3
abundance: .
CDR3nt: TGTGCCAGCAGCGCTAGCGGGGGTTCATCAGATACGCAGTATTTT
CDR3aa: CASSASGGSSDTQYF

d_gene: .
v_gene: TRBV6-4
j_gene: TRBJ1-2
abundance: .
CDR3nt: TGTGCCAGCAGGGATACAGGGACAAATGGCTACACCTTC
CDR3aa: CASRDTGTNGYTF

d_gene: .
v_gene: TRBV5-4
j_gene: TRBJ1-2
abundance: .
CDR3nt: TGTGCCAGCAGCCTGGTGGGGGGTGGCTACACCTTC
CDR3aa: CASSLVGGGYTF

d_gene: .
v_gene: TRBV14
j_gene: TRBJ1-3
abundance: .
CDR3nt: TGTGCCAGCAGCCAAGATTATTCCGGAAACACCATATATTTT
CDR3aa: CASSQDYSGNTIYF